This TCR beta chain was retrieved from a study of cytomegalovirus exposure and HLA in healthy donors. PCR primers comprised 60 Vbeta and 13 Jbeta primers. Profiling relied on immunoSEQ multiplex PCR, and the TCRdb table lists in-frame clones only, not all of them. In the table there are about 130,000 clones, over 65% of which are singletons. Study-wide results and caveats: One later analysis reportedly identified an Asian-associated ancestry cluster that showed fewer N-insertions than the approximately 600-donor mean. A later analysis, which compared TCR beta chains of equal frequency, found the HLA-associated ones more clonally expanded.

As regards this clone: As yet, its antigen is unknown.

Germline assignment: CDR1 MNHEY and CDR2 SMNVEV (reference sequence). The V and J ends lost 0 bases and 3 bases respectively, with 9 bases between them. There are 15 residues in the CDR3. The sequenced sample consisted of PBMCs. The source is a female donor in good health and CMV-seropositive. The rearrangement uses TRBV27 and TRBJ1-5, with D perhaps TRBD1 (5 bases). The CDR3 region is CASSLSVGDNQPQHF. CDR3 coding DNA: TGTGCCAGCAGTTTATCGGTAGGGGACAATCAGCCCCAGCATTTT.